These 26 T cell receptor beta chains were all obtained from the same sample, sequenced in a study of blood T cell repertoires in COVID-19. Sequencing used immunoSEQ multiplex PCR; TCRdb keeps in-frame clones, though not all of them. The data contain about 300,000 clones, 85% of them singletons. Material: PBMCs or T cells enriched from blood (not recorded which). Source of these receptors: a woman aged 45-65 years who had recovered from COVID-19.

The V gene is TRBV9, the J gene TRBJ1-2; a possible D gene is TRBD1 (6 bases). CDR1 and CDR2 from the germline V gene are SGDLS and YYNGEE. The V end was cut by 4 bases, the J end by 0 bases, with 19 bases between. The CDR3 loop spans 17 amino acids. CDR3 DNA: TGTGCCAGCAGCCCGGGAACTCTGGGGGCATCTAACTATGGCTACACCTTC. The encoded protein is CASSPGTLGASNYGYTF. Drawing the rest from reference TRBV9 and TRBJ1-2, the complete variable domain is DSGVTQTPKHLITATGQRVTLRCSPRSGDLSVYWYQQSLDQGLQFLIQYYNGEERAKGNILERFSAQQFPDLHSELNLSSLELGDSALYFCASSPGTLGASNYGYTFGSGTRLTVV.

The V and J genes are TRBV6-5 and TRBJ1-5; 8 bases align to TRBD1. Per the germline V gene, CDR1 is MNHEY and CDR2 is SVGAGI. The CDR3 is 13 residues long. The V gene end was trimmed by 6 bases and the J gene end by 2 bases; junction bases not matched to a gene: 0. CDR3 region: CASRGQGNQPQHF. For the CDR3, the DNA is TGTGCCAGCAGGGGACAGGGCAATCAGCCCCAGCATTTT.

The chain carries TRBV27 and TRBJ2-7, with TRBD2 matching 12 bases. CDR1 MNHEY and CDR2 SMNVEV come from the germline V gene (reference sequence). The CDR3 runs 18 residues. V was clipped by 3 bases and J by 2 bases; unmatched bases: 11. CDR3 sequence reads: CASSLLAVASGRAYEQYF. CDR3 bases: TGTGCCAGCAGTTTGTTGGCCGTGGCTAGCGGGAGGGCCTACGAGCAGTACTTC.

The chain uses TRBV5-6 and TRBJ2-1, with D perhaps matching TRBD1 (6 bases). Looked up from germline, CDR1 is SGHDT and CDR2 is YYEEEE. Trimming pared 0 bases from V and 4 bases from J, leaving 17 bases between. The CDR3 length is 17 residues. The CDR3 reads CASSLEITGFLYNEQFF. The CDR3 coding sequence is TGTGCCAGCAGCTTGGAAATCACAGGGTTTCTATACAATGAGCAGTTCTTC.

Notes on this clone: Other DNA sequences in the same sample also yield this CDR3. V usage is TRBV5-1 and J usage is TRBJ2-1; TRBD2 agrees at 7 bases. Germline V CDR1 and CDR2: SGHRS, YFSETQ. The CDR3 has 15 amino acids. The V gene end was trimmed by 0 bases and the J gene end by 1 base; junction bases not matched to a gene: 1. The CDR3 sequence is CASSLGGGSYNEQFF. The CDR3 DNA reads as TGCGCCAGCAGCTTGGGCGGGGGATCCTACAATGAGCAGTTCTTC.

The chain links TRBV21-1 to TRBJ2-3; TRBD2 is the table's D call, not checked against the DNA. TRBV21-1 is described as a pseudogene. The CDR3 has 16 residues. CDR3 loop: CASTPGLAGGTDTQYF. The CDR3 region has the DNA TGTGCCAGCACCCCGGGACTAGCGGGAGGTACAGATACGCAGTATTTT.

The gene calls are TRBV10-1 and TRBJ2-3; 14 positions match TRBD2. Per the germline V gene, CDR1 is WNHNN and CDR2 is SYGVQD (reference sequence). V dropped 4 bases and J dropped 2; count of bases not matched to a gene: 5. The CDR3 extends over 17 amino acids. CDR3 coding DNA: TGCGCCAGCAGTGCCCGGACTAGCGGGAGGAACACAGATACGCAGTATTTT. Translating gives CASSARTSGRNTDTQYF.

CDR3 sequence (DNA): TGTGCCAGCAGTGGTGACTTCTATAGCAATCAGCCCCAGCATTTT. It yields the protein CASSGDFYSNQPQHF. The V call is TRBV2, the J call TRBJ1-5; D unclear. The germline V gene has CDR1 SNHLY and CDR2 FYNNEI. CDR3 length: 15 residues. Between the trimmed V and J ends, which lost 4 bases and 0 bases, there was a span of 10 bases.

The V and J genes are TRBV5-1 and TRBJ1-1, with TRBD1 identical over 9 bases. The CDR3 consists of 18 residues. Germline V gene sequence: CDR1 SGHRS, CDR2 YFSETQ. V lost 4 bases, J lost 0 bases, and 13 bases stayed unmatched. CDR3 in amino acids: CASSVGQGTLIMNTEAFF. The CDR3 DNA is TGCGCCAGCAGCGTCGGACAGGGGACTCTGATCATGAACACTGAAGCTTTCTTT.

The rearrangement links TRBV7-3 to TRBJ2-3; TRBD1 is a possible D gene (6 bases). The germline V and J ends were trimmed by 1 base and 2 bases, with 13 bases remaining between them. In germline, CDR1 is SGHTA, CDR2 FQGTGA. This CDR3 comprises 16 residues. The CDR3 is CASSLKLGQSTDTQYF. As DNA, the CDR3 is TGTGCCAGCAGCTTAAAGCTCGGACAGTCCACAGATACGCAGTATTTT.

J is TRBJ1-1 and V is TRBV9; 7 bases align to TRBD1. The germline V gene has CDR1 SGDLS and CDR2 YYNGEE. CDR3 size: 14 residues. V trimming: 0 bases; J trimming: 6 bases; junction bases outside the gene matches: 5. CDR3 protein: CASSVEGANAEAFF. Written as DNA, the CDR3 is TGTGCCAGCAGCGTAGAGGGGGCTAACGCTGAAGCTTTCTTT.

The J gene is TRBJ2-5, the V gene TRBV5-4, with TRBD2 as a possible D gene (5 bases). Germline CDR1 SGHNT, CDR2 YYREEE (reference sequence). The CDR3 consists of 14 residues. The V and J ends lost 4 bases and 5 bases respectively, with 15 bases between them. This CDR3 is CASSPSPGSETQYF. CDR3 sequence (DNA): TGTGCCAGCAGCCCCAGTCCGGGGTCGGAGACCCAGTACTTC. The full variable domain, with the rest looked up from reference TRBV5-4 and TRBJ2-5, is ETGVTQSPTHLIKTRGQQVTLRCSSQSGHNTVSWYQQALGQGPQFIFQYYREEENGRGNFPPRFSGLQFPNYSSELNVNALELDDSALYLCASSPSPGSETQYFGPGTRLLVL.

This clone was picked up one time. The gene calls are TRBV7-9 and TRBJ2-6, with D possibly TRBD2 on 6 matching bases. Germline CDR1 SEHNR, CDR2 FQNEAQ (reference sequence). The ends were cut back, 5 bases at V and 0 bases at J, with 14 bases in the middle. The CDR3 has 17 residues. CDR3 in amino acids: CASSPSGLGSGANVLTF. Here the CDR3 DNA reads TGTGCCAGCAGCCCCTCGGGACTGGGCTCTGGGGCCAACGTCCTGACTTTC.

The chain joins TRBV5-1 to TRBJ1-1, with D perhaps TRBD1 (5 bases). From germline, CDR1 is SGHRS and CDR2 YFSETQ. The CDR3 contains 14 residues. With 5 bases removed from V and 1 base from J, the gap between germline ends came to 12 bases. The CDR3 DNA reads TGCGCCAGCAGTAAACTGGGGGGGAACACTGAAGCTTTCTTT. Encoded protein: CASSKLGGNTEAFF.

At least ten counts were recorded for this clone. This chain connects TRBV6-1 to TRBJ2-1, with 8 bases fitting TRBD2. The germline CDR1 and CDR2 sequences are MNHNS and SASEGT. V lost 2 bases, J lost 0 bases, and 0 bases stayed unmatched. CDR3 length: 15 residues. The CDR3 protein is CASSELAGSYNEQFF. CDR3 nucleotide sequence: TGTGCCAGCAGTGAACTAGCGGGCTCCTACAATGAGCAGTTCTTC.

The chain couples TRBV19 to TRBJ1-1; no clear D gene. Germline CDR1 LNHDA, CDR2 SQIVND (reference sequence). CDR3 length equals 14 residues. V lost 5 bases to trimming and J lost 4 bases, with 14 bases between them. In nucleotides, the CDR3 is TGTGCCAGTAGTGGCGGACTGCGAAGCACTGAAGCTTTCTTT. Translating it yields CASSGGLRSTEAFF.

This clone was observed a single time. This chain joins TRBV4-2 and TRBJ2-3; 10 positions agree with TRBD2. The germline gives CDR1 LGHNA, CDR2 YNFKEQ. The CDR3 length is 16 residues. V dropped 3 bases and J dropped 5; count of bases not matched to a gene: 8. CDR3 in amino acids: CASSQSGGAGGDTQYF. The CDR3 nucleotides read TGTGCCAGCAGCCAGAGCGGGGGGGCGGGTGGAGATACGCAGTATTTT.

This clone was observed a few times. The chain combines TRBV7-8 with TRBJ1-5, with 9 bases matching TRBD1. The germline V gene encodes CDR1 SGHVS and CDR2 FQNEAQ. V trimming: 4 bases; J trimming: 6 bases; junction bases outside the gene matches: 7. The CDR3 contains 15 residues. The CDR3 nucleotides read TGTGCCAGCAGCTGGACAGGGGCGAGGGGTCAGCCCCAGCATTTT. Its translation: CASSWTGARGQPQHF.

The chain links TRBV19 to TRBJ1-5; TRBD1 matches 9 bases. V lost 5 bases to trimming and J lost 7 bases; unmatched junction nucleotides: 18. The CDR3 is 18 amino acids. The germline gives CDR1 LNHDA, CDR2 SQIVND (reference sequence). CDR3 DNA: TGTGCCAGTAGTTCGCCCCGTAGGGACAGGGAATTTGGCCAGCCCCAGCATTTT. Translation gives CASSSPRRDREFGQPQHF.

V gene TRBV7-7 combines with J gene TRBJ2-3; 8 nucleotides agree with TRBD2. Looked up from germline, CDR1 is SSHAT and CDR2 is FNYEAQ (reference sequence). The CDR3 has 14 amino acids. The trim removed 1 base at V and 4 bases at J, leaving 1 base unmatched. In DNA, the CDR3 is TGTGCCAGCAGCTTAGGACTAGCGTCAGATACGCAGTATTTT. Its translation: CASSLGLASDTQYF. The whole variable domain, filled in from reference TRBV7-7 and TRBJ2-3, reads GAGVSQSPRYKVTKRGQDVTLRCDPISSHATLYWYQQALGQGPEFLTYFNYEAQPDKSGLPSDRFSAERPEGSISTLTIQRTEQRDSAMYRCASSLGLASDTQYFGPGTRLTVL.

This clone appeared a few times. The J gene is TRBJ1-4, the V gene TRBV11-2, with 8 positions matching TRBD1. The CDR3 sequence is 19 residues long. The germline CDR1 and CDR2 sequences are SGHAT and FQNNGV. Trimming took 0 bases from V and 8 from J; bases not matched to a gene: 17. The CDR3, as DNA: TGTGCCAGCAGCTTAGAACCCGCCGTCAGGGGGCGCCGTAAAGAAAAACTGTTTTTT. Amino acid sequence: CASSLEPAVRGRRKEKLFF.

The chain is built from TRBV19 and TRBJ2-1; D is perhaps TRBD1 (6 bases). CDR1 is LNHDA and CDR2 is SQIVND in the germline V gene (reference sequence). Trimming stripped 6 bases from V and 4 bases from J, with 16 bases between. The CDR3 is 15 amino acids. CDR3 nucleotides: TGTGCCAGTAGGGAGGACAGAAGAAGTTACAATGAGCAGTTCTTC. It yields the protein CASREDRRSYNEQFF.

V and J are TRBV9 and TRBJ2-7, with TRBD1 as a possible D gene (5 bases). The CDR3 is made up of 13 amino acids. The germline V gene has CDR1 SGDLS and CDR2 YYNGEE. Deletions cut 4 bases from V and 2 bases from J, with 10 bases between. The CDR3 loop is CASSRDSPYEQYF. CDR3 sequence (DNA): TGTGCCAGCAGCCGTGACAGCCCCTACGAGCAGTACTTC.

This chain joins TRBV7-2 and TRBJ1-6; D is unclear. Trimming took off 0 bases at V and 9 bases at J, with 12 bases between the two ends. Germline V gene lookup returns CDR1 SGHTA and CDR2 FQGNSA. The CDR3 runs 15 residues. The CDR3 region is CASSLATAAGSPLHF. The CDR3 DNA is TGTGCCAGCAGCTTAGCGACGGCCGCGGGTTCACCCCTCCACTTT.

The chain has TRBV28 and TRBJ1-2, with D tentatively TRBD1 (5 bases). The V and J ends lost 5 bases and 6 bases respectively, with 7 bases between them. Germline V gene sequence: CDR1 MDHEN, CDR2 SYDVKM. This CDR3 is 11 amino acids long. As DNA, the CDR3 is TGTGCCAGCAGTCCCAGGGATGGCTACACCTTC. This gives the protein CASSPRDGYTF.

V gene TRBV2 combines with J gene TRBJ1-5; D gene ambiguous. V was cut by 3 bases and J by 4 bases, with 19 bases left in between. The CDR3 runs to 17 residues. CDR1 and CDR2 from the germline V gene are SNHLY and FYNNEI. CDR3: CASSDIGSPPTNQPQHF. CDR3 coding DNA: TGTGCCAGCAGTGATATCGGGTCCCCGCCGACGAATCAGCCCCAGCATTTT.